Included here is one TCR beta chain sequence, with context. Its antigen is unknown. Base quality data are lacking; no much larger clone is found one base away. The data originate from a study of control samples from healthy donors and cancer patients (TCRdb year 2020). From the cysteine up to the phenylalanine, the CDR3 has a length of 14 residues. Just the 42-base CDR3 DNA is kept, in frame starting at base 1. V gives up 1 base and J gives up 0 bases, and the segment between their germline ends measures 9 bases. CDR1 is given as GTSNPN and CDR2 as SVGIG, both from the germline V gene (reference sequence). The library was built by means of the immunoSEQ multiplex PCR assay. TCRdb took this table from immuneACCESS and kept in-frame rearrangements with V and J called. Such tables lack part of the clones; where checked against another copy, unresolved V genes explain under half of the gap, and the rest is unexplained. The sample includes some 90,000 clones, with approximately 90% observed a single time. Together, the top ten hold around 0.92% of the sample.

The chain links TRBV30 with TRBJ1-1, with no confident D gene call. This receptor was taken from a woman aged 25 to 39 in good health. Sequenced: blood. The DNA is as follows: TGTGCCTGGAGTGGGGAGTGGGTGAACACTGAAGCTTTCTTT. Its translation reads: CAWSGEWVNTEAFF.